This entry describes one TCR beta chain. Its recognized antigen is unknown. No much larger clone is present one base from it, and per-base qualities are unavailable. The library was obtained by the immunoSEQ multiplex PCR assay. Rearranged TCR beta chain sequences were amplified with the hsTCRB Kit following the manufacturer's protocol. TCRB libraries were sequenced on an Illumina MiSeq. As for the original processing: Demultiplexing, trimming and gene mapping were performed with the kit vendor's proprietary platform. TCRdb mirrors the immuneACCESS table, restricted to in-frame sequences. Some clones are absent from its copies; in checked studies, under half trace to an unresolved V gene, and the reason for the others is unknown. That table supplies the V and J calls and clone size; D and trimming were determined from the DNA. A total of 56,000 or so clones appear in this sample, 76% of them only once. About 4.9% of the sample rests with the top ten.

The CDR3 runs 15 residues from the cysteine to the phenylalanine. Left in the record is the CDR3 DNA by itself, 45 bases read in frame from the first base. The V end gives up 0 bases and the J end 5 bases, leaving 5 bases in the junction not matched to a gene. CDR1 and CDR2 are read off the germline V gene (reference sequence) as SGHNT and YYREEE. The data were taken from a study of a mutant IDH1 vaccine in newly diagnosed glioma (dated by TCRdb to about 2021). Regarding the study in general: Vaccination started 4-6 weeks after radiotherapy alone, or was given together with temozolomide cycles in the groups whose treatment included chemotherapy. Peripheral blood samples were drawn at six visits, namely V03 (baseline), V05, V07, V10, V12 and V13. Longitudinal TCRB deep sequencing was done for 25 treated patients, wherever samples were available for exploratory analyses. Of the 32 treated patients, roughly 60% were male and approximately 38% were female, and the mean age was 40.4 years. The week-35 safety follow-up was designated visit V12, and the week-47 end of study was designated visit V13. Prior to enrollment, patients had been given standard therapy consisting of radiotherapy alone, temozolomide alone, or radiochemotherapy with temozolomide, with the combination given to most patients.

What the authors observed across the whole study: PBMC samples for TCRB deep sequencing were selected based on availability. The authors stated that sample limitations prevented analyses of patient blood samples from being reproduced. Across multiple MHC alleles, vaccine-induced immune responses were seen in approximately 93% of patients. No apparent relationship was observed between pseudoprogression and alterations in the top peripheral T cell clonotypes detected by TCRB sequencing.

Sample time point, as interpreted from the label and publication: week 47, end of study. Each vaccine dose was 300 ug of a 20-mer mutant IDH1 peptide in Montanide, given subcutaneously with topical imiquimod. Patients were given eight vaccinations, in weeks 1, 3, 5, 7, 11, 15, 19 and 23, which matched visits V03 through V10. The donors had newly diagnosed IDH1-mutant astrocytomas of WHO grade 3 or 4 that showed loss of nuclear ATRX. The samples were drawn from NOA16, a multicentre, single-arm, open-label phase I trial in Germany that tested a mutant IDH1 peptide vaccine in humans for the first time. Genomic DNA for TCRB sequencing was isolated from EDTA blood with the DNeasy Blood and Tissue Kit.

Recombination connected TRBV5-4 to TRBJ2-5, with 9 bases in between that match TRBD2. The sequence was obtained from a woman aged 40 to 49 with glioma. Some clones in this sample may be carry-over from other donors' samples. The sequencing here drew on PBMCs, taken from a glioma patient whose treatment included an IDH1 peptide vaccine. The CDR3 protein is CASSLELAGMETQYF. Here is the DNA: TGTGCCAGCAGCTTGGAGCTAGCGGGGATGGAGACCCAGTACTTC.